The next 24 T cell receptor beta chains were all read from a single sample in a study of blood T cells in healthy people across ages. Sample-barcoded 5' priming and a J-beta primer mix drove a second PCR of roughly 6 to 12 cycles. TCRdb recomputed calls from the 5' RACE reads with MiXCR, one row per CDR3 protein. This table holds roughly 900,000 distinct CDR3 sequences, 48% found once. The source material was blood. The receptor set was obtained from a young man in good health.

The chain has TRBV20-1 and TRBJ2-7; D remains unclear. V was pared by 0 bases and J by 6 bases, with 9 bases between. Per germline, CDR1 DFQATT and CDR2 SNEGSKA (reference sequence). CDR3 size: 12 residues. This chain's CDR3 is CSARDGPGEQYF. DNA of the CDR3: TGCAGTGCTAGAGATGGGCCCGGCGAGCAGTACTTC.

This chain links TRBV12-3 or TRBV12-4 with TRBJ2-2; TRBD1 is a possible D gene (6 bases). The V end lost 6 bases, the J end lost 1 base, and 12 bases lay between the germline ends. This CDR3 is built from 15 residues. CDR3 sequence: CASREQGRNTGELFF. The CDR3 DNA follows: TGTGCCAGCAGGGAACAGGGAAGGAACACCGGGGAGCTGTTTTTT.

The rearrangement uses TRBV4-3 and TRBJ2-7, with D possibly matching TRBD1 (6 bases). Trimming shortened V by 1 base and J by 7 bases, and 11 bases separated the two germline ends. The germline V gene encodes CDR1 LGHNA and CDR2 YSLEER. This CDR3 region has 13 residues. CDR3 residues: CASSQAEGEEQYF. The CDR3 nucleotides read TGCGCCAGCAGCCAAGCTGAGGGGGAGGAGCAGTACTTC.

This clonotype was found a few times. This rearrangement joins TRBV19 to TRBJ2-7, with 11 bases fitting TRBD1. The trim removed 3 bases at V and 0 bases at J, leaving 7 bases unmatched. The CDR3 contains 17 residues. The germline V gene encodes CDR1 LNHDA and CDR2 SQIVND (reference sequence). Here the CDR3 DNA reads TGTGCCAGTAGTATTTATTCAGGACAGGGGGCCTCCTACGAGCAGTACTTC. It codes for CASSIYSGQGASYEQYF.

About this clonotype: At one boundary the junction diverges from the germline segment, which might be a read error. The genes are TRBV25-1 and TRBJ2-2; no definite D call. The length of the CDR3 is 13 residues. Germline V gives CDR1 MGHDK, CDR2 SYGVNS. This CDR3 is CASSGTKTGELFF. The CDR3 region has the DNA TGTGCCAGCAGTGGAACGAAGACCGGGGAGCTGTTTTTT.

The gene calls are TRBV9 and TRBJ2-1; 7 bases line up with TRBD1. From germline, CDR1 is SGDLS and CDR2 YYNGEE. V lost 0 bases, J lost 7 bases, and 7 bases stayed unmatched. This CDR3 has 15 residues. CDR3 in amino acids: CASSVGGGDDNEQFF. DNA of the CDR3: TGTGCCAGCAGCGTAGGAGGGGGCGACGATAATGAGCAGTTCTTC.

The chain joins TRBV5-1 to TRBJ1-2; D remains ambiguous. CDR3 length: 15 residues. CDR1 is SGHRS, CDR2 YFSETQ, per germline. Trimming removed 3 bases at V and 3 bases at J, with 15 bases between. The CDR3 loop reads CASSSQTAQDYGYTF. The DNA of the CDR3 is TGCGCCAGCAGCTCGCAGACGGCCCAGGACTATGGCTACACCTTC.

The V call is TRBV25-1, the J call TRBJ2-1; 7 bases line up with TRBD1. Germline V gene lookup returns CDR1 MGHDK and CDR2 SYGVNS. The CDR3 extends over 14 amino acids. With V trimmed by 10 bases and J by 0 bases, 6 bases remained unmatched. Here the CDR3 reads CATWDSYSYNEQFF. The CDR3 region has the DNA TGTGCCACGTGGGACAGCTACTCCTACAATGAGCAGTTCTTC.

V usage is TRBV3-1 and J usage is TRBJ1-5; D is unresolved. Germline assignment: CDR1 LGHDT and CDR2 YNNKEL (reference sequence). Trimming took 2 bases from V and 6 from J, leaving 8 bases between them. The length of the CDR3 is 13 residues. The CDR3 bases are TGTGCCAGCAGCCAAATGGAATCTCAGCCCCAGCATTTT. It is translated as CASSQMESQPQHF.

The chain uses TRBV18 and TRBJ1-4; a possible D gene is TRBD1 (5 bases). The CDR3 runs 17 residues. V was clipped by 2 bases and J by 5 bases, with 18 bases between them. CDR1 and CDR2 from the germline V gene are KGHSH and LQKENI. As DNA, the CDR3 is TGTGCCAGCTCACCAAGTGGACCGACGACAGTAAATGAAAAACTGTTTTTT. Its protein product is CASSPSGPTTVNEKLFF.

The chain carries TRBV29-1 and TRBJ2-3; no definite D call. V was pared by 4 bases and J by 5 bases, with 4 bases between. This CDR3 has 10 amino acids. Germline-derived CDR1 and CDR2 are SQVTM and ANQGSEA. The CDR3 reads CSVVIDTQYF. CDR3 DNA: TGCAGCGTTGTCATAGATACGCAGTATTTT.

The chain is built from TRBV5-1 and TRBJ2-5; no clear D. The CDR3 spans 12 residues. V was cut by 8 bases and J by 4 bases, with 12 bases left in between. CDR1 and CDR2 (germline): SGHRS, YFSETQ. CDR3 residues: CASRDTGETQYF. In nucleotides, the CDR3 is TGCGCCAGTCGAGACACGGGAGAGACCCAGTACTTC.

The chain carries TRBV20-1 and TRBJ2-5; 14 positions match TRBD2. V was clipped by 6 bases and J by 11 bases; unmatched bases: 5. The CDR3 spans 12 residues. Germline V gene data show CDR1 as DFQATT and CDR2 as SNEGSKA (reference sequence). The CDR3 here is CSAGGLAGAQYF. Here the CDR3 DNA reads TGCAGTGCGGGGGGACTAGCGGGAGCGCAGTACTTC.

The gene calls are TRBV6-1 and TRBJ2-1, with TRBD2 matching 11 bases. V was clipped by 6 bases and J by 0 bases; unmatched bases: 16. This CDR3 is 20 amino acids long. CDR1 is MNHNS and CDR2 is SASEGT in the germline V gene. The CDR3 here is CASRPLLAGAGASSYNEQFF. CDR3 DNA sequence: TGTGCCAGCAGGCCTTTACTAGCGGGGGCCGGTGCTAGCTCCTACAATGAGCAGTTCTTC.

This chain links TRBV6-1 with TRBJ2-4; D gene unclear. Germline assignment: CDR1 MNHNS and CDR2 SASEGT. V lost 2 bases, J lost 7 bases, and 9 bases lay in between. The CDR3 is made up of 13 amino acids. The DNA for the CDR3 is TGTGCCAGCAGTGAACTGGTAAACAACATTCAGTACTTC. It codes for CASSELVNNIQYF.

The gene calls are TRBV12-3 or TRBV12-4 and TRBJ1-1; D uncertain. The CDR3 extends over 14 amino acids. V gave up 3 bases and J gave up 5 bases, with 13 bases separating them. CDR3 nucleotides: TGTGCCAGCAGTTTTACCGCAGGAGGGACTGAAGCTTTCTTT. It encodes CASSFTAGGTEAFF.

The chain recombines TRBV4-1 with TRBJ1-2; 7 bases align to TRBD1. The ends lost 1 base at V and 8 bases at J; junction bases unmatched: 7. CDR1 is MGHRA, CDR2 YSYEKL, per germline. The CDR3 runs to 14 residues. CDR3 bases: TGCGCCAGCAGCCAAGTAGGGGACAGTCGGGGCTACACCTTC. Residues: CASSQVGDSRGYTF.

This clonotype has a handful of counts. This chain connects TRBV7-8 to TRBJ1-1; perhaps TRBD1 as D (6 bases). The germline V gene encodes CDR1 SGHVS and CDR2 FQNEAQ. The CDR3 spans 14 residues. V lost 4 bases to trimming and J lost 1 base, with 10 bases between them. The CDR3 here is CASSYVTGNTEAFF. As DNA, the CDR3 is TGTGCCAGCAGCTACGTGACAGGGAACACTGAAGCTTTCTTT.

This clonotype was detected ten times or more. The chain joins TRBV24-1 to TRBJ2-7; no clear D gene. V was clipped by 4 bases and J by 3 bases, with 12 bases between them. CDR1 is KGHDR and CDR2 is SFDVKD in the germline V gene. This CDR3 region has 14 residues. The CDR3 nucleotides read TGTGCCACCAGTGACTTACCGAAGGTCTACGAGCAGTACTTC. Translation: CATSDLPKVYEQYF.

There are a few counts of this clonotype. The chain has TRBV4-1 and TRBJ1-4; D unresolved. The CDR3 length is 15 residues. V dropped 0 bases and J dropped 4 bases, with 9 bases sitting between them. Germline loops: CDR1 MGHRA, CDR2 YSYEKL. The CDR3 sequence: CASSQEGRFNEKLFF. The CDR3 coding sequence is TGCGCCAGCAGCCAAGAAGGACGGTTTAATGAAAAACTGTTTTTT.

This chain joins TRBV29-1 and TRBJ2-5; 10 bases map to TRBD1. The CDR3 runs 14 residues. Germline loops: CDR1 SQVTM, CDR2 ANQGSEA. V was clipped by 8 bases and J by 5 bases; unmatched bases: 11. The CDR3 loop is CSLNRQGAGETQYF. The CDR3 nucleotides are TGCAGCCTCAATCGACAGGGGGCCGGGGAGACCCAGTACTTC.

This clonotype was observed a handful of times. The chain combines TRBV27 with TRBJ2-7; weak D call: TRBD2 (6 bases). V was pared by 1 base and J by 6 bases, with 10 bases between. This CDR3 spans 13 amino acids. Germline CDR1 reads MNHEY; CDR2 reads SMNVEV (reference sequence). Here the CDR3 reads CASSLFGGGEQYF. CDR3 bases: TGTGCCAGCAGTTTATTCGGGGGTGGCGAGCAGTACTTC.

In the case of this clonotype: It may be a read error: a sequence one base away is much more abundant. The rearrangement uses TRBV28 and TRBJ1-2; 7 bases agree with TRBD1. CDR3 size: 12 residues. From germline, CDR1 is MDHEN and CDR2 SYDVKM. The DNA of the CDR3 is TGTGCCGGCAGTTCACAGGGGAATGGCTACACCTTC. Its translation: CAGSSQGNGYTF.

As DNA, the CDR3 is TGTGCCAGCAGCGCCTCTCCGGGGGGACCTAATTCACCCCTCCACTTT. Translating it yields CASSASPGGPNSPLHF. The gene calls are TRBV9 and TRBJ1-6; perhaps TRBD1 as D (5 bases). The germline V gene has CDR1 SGDLS and CDR2 YYNGEE. Trimming stripped 3 bases from V and 6 bases from J, with 16 bases between. The CDR3 covers 16 residues. Supplemented by reference TRBV9 and TRBJ1-6, the full variable domain reads DSGVTQTPKHLITATGQRVTLRCSPRSGDLSVYWYQQSLDQGLQFLIQYYNGEERAKGNILERFSAQQFPDLHSELNLSSLELGDSALYFCASSASPGGPNSPLHFGNGTRLTVT.